This record concerns one TCR beta chain sequence. Antigen specificity is unknown. This sample is part of a study of PD-L1 blockade in urothelial cancer. The length of the CDR3 is 14 residues. Germline V gene lookup returns CDR1 MNHNY and CDR2 SVGAGI (reference sequence). V was pared by 5 bases and J by 6 bases, with 10 bases of the junction left unmatched. Using immunoSEQ multiplex PCR, the repertoire was profiled, and TCRdb retains in-frame clones only, with some absent. The table includes around 80,000 clones, roughly 87% detected once. Study-level results: Pretreatment peripheral blood TCR clonality that fell below the median predicted better survival among the patients studied.

The rearrangement uses TRBV6-6 and TRBJ2-7; 7 bases line up with TRBD1. The starting material was PBMCs, obtained around atezolizumab (anti-PD-L1) treatment. The sequence derives from an older woman with urothelial cancer. The CDR3 sequence: CASSRGQDGGEQYF. The CDR3, as DNA: TGTGCCAGCAGTAGAGGACAGGACGGTGGCGAGCAGTACTTC.